The 14 T cell receptor beta chains below were found in one sample sequenced in a study of blood T cell repertoires in COVID-19. Repertoires were generated with immunoSEQ multiplex PCR, while TCRdb's copy carries only in-frame clones and drops some. The sample contains about 400,000 clones, nearly 90% of which appear only once. Sequencing was performed on PBMCs or T cells enriched from blood (not recorded which). All receptors derive from a woman in her twenties or thirties who had recovered from COVID-19.

The chain is built from TRBV4-1 and TRBJ2-7, with a weak D call TRBD2 (5 bases). The germline CDR1 and CDR2 sequences are MGHRA and YSYEKL. The CDR3 has 13 amino acids. V lost 4 bases and J lost 3, with 10 bases in between. The CDR3 bases are TGCGCCAGCAGCCGAGCGGCAGACTACGAGCAGTACTTC. This sequence encodes CASSRAADYEQYF.

The chain uses TRBV7-9 and TRBJ2-2, with 10 bases matching TRBD1. The CDR3 runs 15 residues. Germline CDR1 SEHNR, CDR2 FQNEAQ (reference sequence). The trim removed 6 bases at V and 0 bases at J, leaving 1 base unmatched. The CDR3 reads CASRGQGANTGELFF. The CDR3, as DNA: TGTGCCAGCAGAGGACAGGGGGCGAACACCGGGGAGCTGTTTTTT.

The gene calls are TRBV19 and TRBJ1-5; 10 positions match TRBD1. This CDR3 comprises 14 residues. Trimming removed 9 bases from V and 6 bases from J; junction bases left unmatched: 8. From germline, CDR1 is LNHDA and CDR2 SQIVND (reference sequence). The CDR3 DNA is TGTGCCAGCCAGAGGGGACAGGGGACTCAGCCCCAGCATTTT. Translating gives CASQRGQGTQPQHF.

The chain combines TRBV2 with TRBJ1-1; D might be TRBD1 (5 bases). The CDR3 length is 14 residues. Germline V CDR1 and CDR2: SNHLY, FYNNEI. Between the trimmed V and J ends, which lost 4 bases and 5 bases, there was a span of 14 bases. The CDR3 nucleotides are TGTGCCAGCAGTGTCACAGACAGTCTAACTGAAGCTTTCTTT. This encodes CASSVTDSLTEAFF.

This chain uses TRBV3-1 (or the pseudogene TRBV3-2) with TRBJ2-7; the D gene is possibly TRBD2 (5 bases). CDR3 length: 16 residues. Trimming pared 0 bases from V and 0 bases from J, leaving 12 bases between. CDR1 and CDR2 from the germline V gene are LGHDT and YNNKEL (reference sequence). The DNA of the CDR3 is TGTGCCAGCAGCCAAGATCCTCCCGGGGTCTCCTACGAGCAGTACTTC. It specifies CASSQDPPGVSYEQYF.

J is TRBJ1-1 and V is TRBV18; D gene unclear. The CDR3 contains 14 residues. Germline V CDR1 and CDR2: KGHSH, LQKENI. Trimming removed 6 bases from V and 0 bases from J, with 11 bases in between. CDR3 sequence reads: CASSQVPLNTEAFF. The CDR3 nucleotides are TGTGCCAGCTCCCAGGTTCCGTTGAACACTGAAGCTTTCTTT. The full variable domain, completed using reference TRBV18 and TRBJ1-1, is NAGVMQNPRHLVRRRGQEARLRCSPMKGHSHVYWYRQLPEEGLKFMVYLQKENIIDESGMPKERFSAEFPKEGPSILRIQQVVRGDSAAYFCASSQVPLNTEAFFGQGTRLTVV.

This rearrangement joins TRBV6-5 to TRBJ1-2, with a tentative D call TRBD1 (6 bases). The CDR3 length is 14 residues. Germline CDR1 is MNHEY and CDR2 is SVGAGI. Trimming stripped 5 bases from V and 6 bases from J, with 16 bases between. The CDR3 sequence is CASSKTAGGDGYTF. The CDR3 region has the DNA TGTGCCAGCAGTAAGACCGCGGGGGGCGATGGCTACACCTTC.

V usage is TRBV11-1 and J usage is TRBJ1-4; the match to TRBD1 covers 7 bases. This CDR3 region has 15 residues. Germline trimming cut 5 bases from V and 0 bases from J; bases unmatched to any gene: 3. Looked up from germline, CDR1 is SGHAT and CDR2 is FQDESV (reference sequence). The CDR3, as DNA: TGTGCCAGCAGCCGTGGACAGGCAACTAATGAAAAACTGTTTTTT. Its translation: CASSRGQATNEKLFF.

The J gene is TRBJ2-7, the V gene TRBV5-4, with 8 bases matching TRBD1. The V gene's germline CDR1 is SGHNT and CDR2 YYREEE (reference sequence). V was clipped by 4 bases and J by 6 bases; unmatched bases: 12. This CDR3 has 15 residues. CDR3 sequence (DNA): TGTGCCAGCAGCACGGGACAGGCAAGACAACTCGAGCAGTACTTC. Residues: CASSTGQARQLEQYF. Full variable domain (rest looked up from reference TRBV5-4 and TRBJ2-7): ETGVTQSPTHLIKTRGQQVTLRCSSQSGHNTVSWYQQALGQGPQFIFQYYREEENGRGNFPPRFSGLQFPNYSSELNVNALELDDSALYLCASSTGQARQLEQYFGPGTRLTVT.

This clone was detected once. This chain links TRBV5-6 with TRBJ1-3; 7 bases fit TRBD1. This CDR3 contains 15 residues. J gave up 3 bases and V 0 bases, and 3 bases lay outside the gene matches. CDR1 SGHDT and CDR2 YYEEEE come from the germline V gene. In DNA, the CDR3 is TGTGCCAGCAGCTTGGACAGGGGAGGTGGAAACACCATATATTTT. This encodes CASSLDRGGGNTIYF.

The gene calls are TRBV2 and TRBJ1-4; D unresolved. The CDR3 is 12 amino acids. Germline values: CDR1 SNHLY, CDR2 FYNNEI. Trimming stripped 5 bases from V and 2 bases from J, with 3 bases between. The CDR3 DNA sequence: TGTGCCAGCAGTCGGACTAATGAAAAACTGTTTTTT. Protein product: CASSRTNEKLFF.

The rearrangement links TRBV5-1 to TRBJ1-2, with D unclear. CDR3 length: 13 amino acids. With 4 bases removed from V and 1 base from J, the gap between germline ends came to 8 bases. Germline V lookup: CDR1 SGHRS, CDR2 YFSETQ. The CDR3 DNA reads as TGCGCCAGCAGCCTACAGATTAACTATGGCTACACCTTC. Amino acids: CASSLQINYGYTF.

This rearrangement joins TRBV14 to TRBJ2-7, with D unclear. Per germline, CDR1 SGHDN and CDR2 FVKESK. CDR3 length: 13 residues. Trimming removed 1 base at V and 1 base at J, with 5 bases between. CDR3: CASSQVGSYEQYF. The DNA for the CDR3 is TGTGCCAGCAGCCAAGTCGGGTCCTACGAGCAGTACTTC.

This clone was seen more than once but under ten times. This sequence joins TRBV5-3 and TRBJ2-2; 10 bases line up with TRBD2. TRBV5-3 is designated an ORF whose function remains uncertain. This CDR3 region has 16 residues. The V segment lost 6 bases and the J segment 5 bases; nucleotides outside the gene matches: 10. In DNA form, the CDR3 reads TGTGCCAGAACCAGAGAGCGGGAGGGTATAACCGGGGAGCTGTTTTTT. This codes for CARTREREGITGELFF.